This T cell receptor (beta chain) was recovered during a study of beta chain features in type 1 diabetes. The CDR3 sequence is 12 residues long. V dropped 7 bases and J dropped 4 bases, with 13 bases sitting between them. Germline V gives CDR1 SQVTM, CDR2 ANQGSEA. By way of CD45RO/CCR7/CD25/CD127/CD95/CD27, the CD4+ regulatory, stem cell-like memory, central memory and naive cells were sorted. Only a few counts were recorded for this clone. Its antigen remains unknown. The study, taken as a whole, reports: Any HLA-type effect on TCRB rearrangement remained unresolved here. Cells with high TCR expression could be over-represented when cDNA is sequenced. All four CD4+ subsets from Type 1 diabetes patients carried moderately but significantly shorter TCRB CDR3s. The VDJ junctions of type 1 diabetes patients carried fewer insertions and more deletions.

The investigators reverse transcribed all of the isolated RNA, so they sequenced expressed TCRB transcripts. Measured with immunoSEQ multiplex PCR; TCRdb has only the in-frame clones, and not every one. The table records 600,000 to 700,000 clones, roughly 13% of them present only once. The TCR originated in a man aged 18 to 29 with type 1 diabetes. Sequencing was done on a sample of naive CD4+ T cells from blood. This chain uses TRBV29-1 with TRBJ1-2; weak D call: TRBD1 (6 bases). CDR3 sequence: CSAPQGSYGYTF. DNA for the CDR3: TGCAGCGCACCACAGGGATCCTATGGCTACACCTTC.